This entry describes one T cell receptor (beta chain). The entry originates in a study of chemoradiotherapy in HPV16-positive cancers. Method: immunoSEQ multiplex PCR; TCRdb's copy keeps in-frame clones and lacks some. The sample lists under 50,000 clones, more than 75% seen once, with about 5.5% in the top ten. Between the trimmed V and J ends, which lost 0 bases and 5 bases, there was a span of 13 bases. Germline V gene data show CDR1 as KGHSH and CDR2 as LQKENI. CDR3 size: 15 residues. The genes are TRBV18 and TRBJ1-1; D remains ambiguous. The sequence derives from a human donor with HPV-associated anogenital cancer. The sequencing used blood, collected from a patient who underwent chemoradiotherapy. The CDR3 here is CASSPPRGLRTEAFF. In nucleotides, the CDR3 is TGTGCCAGCTCACCACCCCGAGGTTTGAGAACTGAAGCTTTCTTT.